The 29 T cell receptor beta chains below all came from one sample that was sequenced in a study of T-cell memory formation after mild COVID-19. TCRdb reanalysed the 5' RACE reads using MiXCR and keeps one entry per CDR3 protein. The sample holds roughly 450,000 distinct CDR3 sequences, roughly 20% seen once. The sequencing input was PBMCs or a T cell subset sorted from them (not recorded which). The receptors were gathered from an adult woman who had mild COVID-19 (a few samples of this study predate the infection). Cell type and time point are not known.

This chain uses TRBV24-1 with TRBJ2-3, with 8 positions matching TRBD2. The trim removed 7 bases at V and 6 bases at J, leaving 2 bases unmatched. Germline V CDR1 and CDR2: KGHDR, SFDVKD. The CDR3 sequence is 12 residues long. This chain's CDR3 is CATSQREDTQYF. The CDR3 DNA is TGTGCCACCAGCCAGCGGGAGGATACGCAGTATTTT.

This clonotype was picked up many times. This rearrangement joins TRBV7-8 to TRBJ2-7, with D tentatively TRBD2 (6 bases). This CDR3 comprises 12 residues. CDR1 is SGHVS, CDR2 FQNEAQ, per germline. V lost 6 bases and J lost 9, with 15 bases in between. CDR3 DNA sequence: TGTGCCAGCAGTTTAACGGGGGACGGGCAGTACTTC. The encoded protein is CASSLTGDGQYF.

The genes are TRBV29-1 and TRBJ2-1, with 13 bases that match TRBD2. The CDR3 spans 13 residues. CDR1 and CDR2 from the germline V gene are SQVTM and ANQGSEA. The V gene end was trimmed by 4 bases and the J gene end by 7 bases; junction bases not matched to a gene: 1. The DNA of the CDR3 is TGCAGCGTTGCACTAGCGGGGGGGAATGAGCAGTTCTTC. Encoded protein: CSVALAGGNEQFF.

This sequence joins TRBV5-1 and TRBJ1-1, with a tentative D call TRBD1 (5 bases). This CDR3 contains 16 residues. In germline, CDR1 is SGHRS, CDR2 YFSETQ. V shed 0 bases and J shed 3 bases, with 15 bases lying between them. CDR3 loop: CASSLVAGNPYTEAFF. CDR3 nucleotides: TGCGCCAGCAGCTTGGTCGCAGGGAATCCGTACACTGAAGCTTTCTTT.

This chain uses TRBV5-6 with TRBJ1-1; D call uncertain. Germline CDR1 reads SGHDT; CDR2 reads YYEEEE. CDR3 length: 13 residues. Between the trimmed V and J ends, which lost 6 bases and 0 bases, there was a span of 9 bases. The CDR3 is CASTSGVNTEAFF. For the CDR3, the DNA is TGTGCCAGCACCTCAGGAGTGAACACTGAAGCTTTCTTT. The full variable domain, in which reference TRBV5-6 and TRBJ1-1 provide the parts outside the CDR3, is DAGVTQSPTHLIKTRGQQVTLRCSPKSGHDTVSWYQQALGQGPQFIFQYYEEEERQRGNFPDRFSGHQFPNYSSELNVNALLLGDSALYLCASTSGVNTEAFFGQGTRLTVV.

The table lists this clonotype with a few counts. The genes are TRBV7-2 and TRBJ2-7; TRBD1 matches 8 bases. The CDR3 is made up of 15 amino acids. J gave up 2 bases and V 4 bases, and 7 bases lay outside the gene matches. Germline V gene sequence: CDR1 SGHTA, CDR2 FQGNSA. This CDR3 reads CASSSKTGATYEQYF. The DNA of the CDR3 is TGTGCCAGCAGCTCGAAGACAGGGGCGACCTACGAGCAGTACTTC.

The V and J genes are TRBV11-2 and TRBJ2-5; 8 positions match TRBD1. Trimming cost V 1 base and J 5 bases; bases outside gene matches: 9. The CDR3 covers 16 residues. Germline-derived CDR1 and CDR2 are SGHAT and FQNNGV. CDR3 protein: CASSLGAGGSKETQYF. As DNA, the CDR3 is TGTGCCAGCAGCTTAGGGGCAGGGGGCTCTAAGGAGACCCAGTACTTC. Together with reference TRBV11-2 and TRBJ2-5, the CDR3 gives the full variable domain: EAGVAQSPRYKIIEKRQSVAFWCNPISGHATLYWYQQILGQGPKLLIQFQNNGVVDDSQLPKDRFSAERLKGVDSTLKIQPAKLEDSAVYLCASSLGAGGSKETQYFGPGTRLLVL.

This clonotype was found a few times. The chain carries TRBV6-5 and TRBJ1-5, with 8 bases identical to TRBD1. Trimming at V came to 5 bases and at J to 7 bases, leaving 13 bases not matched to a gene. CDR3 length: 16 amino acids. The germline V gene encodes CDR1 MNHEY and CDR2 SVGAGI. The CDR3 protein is CASSRRTQGAEQPQHF. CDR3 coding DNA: TGTGCCAGCAGTCGTCGAACCCAGGGGGCTGAGCAGCCCCAGCATTTT.

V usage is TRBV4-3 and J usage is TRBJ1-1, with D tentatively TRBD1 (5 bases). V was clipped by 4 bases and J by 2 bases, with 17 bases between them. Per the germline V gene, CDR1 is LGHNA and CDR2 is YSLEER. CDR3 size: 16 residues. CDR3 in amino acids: CASSPGVGGTNTEAFF. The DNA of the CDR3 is TGCGCCAGCAGCCCTGGGGTTGGGGGGACTAACACTGAAGCTTTCTTT.

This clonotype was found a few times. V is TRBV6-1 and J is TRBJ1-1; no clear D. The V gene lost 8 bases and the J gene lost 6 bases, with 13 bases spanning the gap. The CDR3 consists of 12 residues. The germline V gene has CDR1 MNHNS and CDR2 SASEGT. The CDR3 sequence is CASGYRRAEAFF. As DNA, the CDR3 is TGTGCCAGCGGCTACCGTCGAGCTGAAGCTTTCTTT.

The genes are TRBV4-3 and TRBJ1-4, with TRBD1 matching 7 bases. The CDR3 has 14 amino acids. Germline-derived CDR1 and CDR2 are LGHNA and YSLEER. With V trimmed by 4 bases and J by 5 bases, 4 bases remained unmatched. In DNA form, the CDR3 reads TGCGCCAGCAGCCCCCAGGGGGGGAATGAAAAACTGTTTTTT. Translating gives CASSPQGGNEKLFF.

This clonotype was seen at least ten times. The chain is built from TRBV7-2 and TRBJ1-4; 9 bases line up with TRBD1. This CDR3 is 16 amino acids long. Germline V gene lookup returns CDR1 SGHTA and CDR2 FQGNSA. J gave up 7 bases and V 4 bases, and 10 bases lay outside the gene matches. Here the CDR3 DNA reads TGTGCCAGCAGCTCGCAACAGGGGGCGCGCAGTGAAAAACTGTTTTTT. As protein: CASSSQQGARSEKLFF.

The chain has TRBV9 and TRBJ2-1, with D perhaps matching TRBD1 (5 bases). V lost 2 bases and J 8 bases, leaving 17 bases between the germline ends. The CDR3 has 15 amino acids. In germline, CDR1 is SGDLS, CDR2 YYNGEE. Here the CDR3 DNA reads TGTGCCAGCAGCGTCTTGGAAGGGGCCGTCGATGAGCAGTTCTTC. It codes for CASSVLEGAVDEQFF.

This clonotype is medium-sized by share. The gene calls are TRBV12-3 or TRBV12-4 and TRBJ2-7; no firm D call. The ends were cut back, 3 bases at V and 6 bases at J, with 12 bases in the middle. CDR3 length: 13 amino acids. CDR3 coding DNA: TGTGCCAGCAGTTTCGGGTCTGGTGGCGAGCAGTACTTC. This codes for CASSFGSGGEQYF.

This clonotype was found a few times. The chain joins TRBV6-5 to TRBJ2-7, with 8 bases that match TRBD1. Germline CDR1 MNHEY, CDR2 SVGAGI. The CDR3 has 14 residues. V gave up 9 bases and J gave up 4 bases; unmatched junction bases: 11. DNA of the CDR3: TGTGCCAGTTCAGGGGGCAGCGGCAAATACGAGCAGTACTTC. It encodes CASSGGSGKYEQYF.

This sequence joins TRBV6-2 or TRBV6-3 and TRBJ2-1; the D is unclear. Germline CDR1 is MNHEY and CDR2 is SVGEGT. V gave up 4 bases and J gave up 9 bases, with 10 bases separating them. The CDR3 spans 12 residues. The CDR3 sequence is CASSSTVGEQFF. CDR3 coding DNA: TGTGCCAGCAGTTCTACAGTGGGTGAGCAGTTCTTC.

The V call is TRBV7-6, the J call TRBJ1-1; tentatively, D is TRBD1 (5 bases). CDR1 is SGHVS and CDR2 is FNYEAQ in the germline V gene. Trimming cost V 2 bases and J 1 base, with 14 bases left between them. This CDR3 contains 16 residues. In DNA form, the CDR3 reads TGTGCCAGCAGCTTAAAGGCTTGGGGCGCGAACACTGAAGCTTTCTTT. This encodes CASSLKAWGANTEAFF.

This chain's CDR3 is CATMAGQGRDTQYF. CDR3 DNA sequence: TGTGCCACCATGGCAGGTCAAGGCAGAGATACGCAGTATTTT. This chain connects TRBV10-3 to TRBJ2-3, with D hard to call. CDR1 ENHRY and CDR2 SYGVKD come from the germline V gene. This CDR3 contains 14 residues. Trimming removed 10 bases at V and 5 bases at J, with 19 bases between.

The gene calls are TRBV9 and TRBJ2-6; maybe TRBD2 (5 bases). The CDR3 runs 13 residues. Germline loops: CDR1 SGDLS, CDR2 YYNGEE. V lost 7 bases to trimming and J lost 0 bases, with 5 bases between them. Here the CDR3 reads CASAGSGANVLTF. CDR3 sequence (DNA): TGTGCCAGCGCGGGCTCTGGGGCCAACGTCCTGACTTTC. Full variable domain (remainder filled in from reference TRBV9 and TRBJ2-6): DSGVTQTPKHLITATGQRVTLRCSPRSGDLSVYWYQQSLDQGLQFLIQYYNGEERAKGNILERFSAQQFPDLHSELNLSSLELGDSALYFCASAGSGANVLTFGAGSRLTVL.

The CDR3 region is CASSAKGSSYNSPLHF. In DNA, the CDR3 is TGTGCCAGCAGCGCAAAGGGAAGCTCCTATAATTCACCCCTCCACTTT. The chain recombines TRBV27 with TRBJ1-6, with D unresolved. This CDR3 has 16 amino acids. The V end was cut by 6 bases, the J end by 0 bases, with 12 bases between. CDR1 MNHEY and CDR2 SMNVEV come from the germline V gene (reference sequence).

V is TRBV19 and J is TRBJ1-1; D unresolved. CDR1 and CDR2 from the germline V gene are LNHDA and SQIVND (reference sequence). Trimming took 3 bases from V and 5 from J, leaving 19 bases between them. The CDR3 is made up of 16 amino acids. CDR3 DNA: TGTGCCAGTAGTATCCGACGCGGAGAAAGGGTTACTGAAGCTTTCTTT. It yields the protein CASSIRRGERVTEAFF. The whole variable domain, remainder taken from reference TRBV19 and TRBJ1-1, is DGGITQSPKYLFRKEGQNVTLSCEQNLNHDAMYWYRQDPGQGLRLIYYSQIVNDFQKGDIAEGYSVSREKKESFPLTVTSAQKNPTAFYLCASSIRRGERVTEAFFGQGTRLTVV.

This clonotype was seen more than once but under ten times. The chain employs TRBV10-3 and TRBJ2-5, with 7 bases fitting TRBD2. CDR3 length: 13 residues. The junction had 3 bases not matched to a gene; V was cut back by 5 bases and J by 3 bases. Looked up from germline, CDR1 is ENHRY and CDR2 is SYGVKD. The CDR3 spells CAISWGGKETQYF. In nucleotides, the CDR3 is TGTGCCATCAGTTGGGGGGGGAAAGAGACCCAGTACTTC.

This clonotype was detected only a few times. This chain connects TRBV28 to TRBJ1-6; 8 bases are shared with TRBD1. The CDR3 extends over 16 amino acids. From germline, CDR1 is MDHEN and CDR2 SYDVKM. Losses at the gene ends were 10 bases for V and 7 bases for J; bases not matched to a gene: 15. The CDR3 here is CATITPFDRGNSPLHF. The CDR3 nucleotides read TGTGCCACCATTACCCCTTTTGACAGGGGAAATTCACCCCTCCACTTT.

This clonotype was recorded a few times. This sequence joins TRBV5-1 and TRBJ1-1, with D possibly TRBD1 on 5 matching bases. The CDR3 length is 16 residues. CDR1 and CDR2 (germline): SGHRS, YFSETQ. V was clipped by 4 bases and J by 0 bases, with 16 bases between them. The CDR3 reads CASSAGDVGVNTEAFF. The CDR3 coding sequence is TGCGCCAGCAGCGCCGGGGACGTTGGGGTGAACACTGAAGCTTTCTTT.

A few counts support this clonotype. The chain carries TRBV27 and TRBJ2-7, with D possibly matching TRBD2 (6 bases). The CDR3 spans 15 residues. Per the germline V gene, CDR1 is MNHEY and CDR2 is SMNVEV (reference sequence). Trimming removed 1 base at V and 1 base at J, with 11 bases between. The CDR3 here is CASSLWGTGSYEQYF. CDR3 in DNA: TGTGCCAGCAGTTTATGGGGGACTGGGTCCTACGAGCAGTACTTC.

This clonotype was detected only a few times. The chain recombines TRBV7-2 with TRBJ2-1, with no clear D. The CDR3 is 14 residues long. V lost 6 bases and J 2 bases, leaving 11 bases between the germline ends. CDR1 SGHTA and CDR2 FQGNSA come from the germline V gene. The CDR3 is CASRGLDPYNEQFF. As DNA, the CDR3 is TGTGCCAGCAGGGGTCTCGACCCCTACAATGAGCAGTTCTTC.

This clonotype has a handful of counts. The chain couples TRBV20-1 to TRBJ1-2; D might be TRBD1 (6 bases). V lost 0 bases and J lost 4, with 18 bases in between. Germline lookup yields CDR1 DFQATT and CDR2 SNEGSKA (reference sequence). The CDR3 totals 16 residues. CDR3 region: CSARDPPTGLSYGYTF. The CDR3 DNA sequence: TGCAGTGCTAGAGATCCCCCGACAGGCTTATCCTATGGCTACACCTTC.

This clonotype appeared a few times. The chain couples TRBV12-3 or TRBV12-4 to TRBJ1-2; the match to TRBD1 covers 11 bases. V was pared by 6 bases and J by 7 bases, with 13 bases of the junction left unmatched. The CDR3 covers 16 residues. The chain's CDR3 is CASSRTGGLAGGGYTF. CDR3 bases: TGTGCCAGCAGCCGGACAGGGGGCCTTGCCGGGGGTGGCTACACCTTC.

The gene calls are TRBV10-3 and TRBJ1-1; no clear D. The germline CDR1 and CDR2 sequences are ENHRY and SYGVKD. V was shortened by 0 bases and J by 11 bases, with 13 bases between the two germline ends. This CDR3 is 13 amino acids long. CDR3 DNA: TGTGCCATCAGTGAGTCGGTGGCCAGAACCGCTTTCTTT. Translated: CAISESVARTAFF.